The next 25 T cell receptor beta chains were all read from a single sample in a study of OX40 agonist ivuxolimab in advanced cancers. Library construction relied on the immunoSEQ multiplex PCR assay. As stored in TCRdb, this immuneACCESS dataset retains in-frame rearrangements with V and J assigned. A fraction of the clones does not appear; measured against another copy, unresolved V genes explain less than half of the discrepancy, and the remainder lacks a known reason. The sample profile shows approximately 46,000 clones; 88% of them were found once. Together, the top ten hold 18% of the sample. The sequencing used CD4+ or CD8+ T cells sorted from blood, collected in a trial of the OX40 agonist ivuxolimab. These receptor sequences come from an adult with an advanced solid tumor such as melanoma, head and neck, liver or kidney cancer.

The gene calls are TRBV18 and TRBJ1-6; TRBD1 matches at 7 bases. Germline assignment: CDR1 KGHSH and CDR2 LQKENI. The V gene end was trimmed by 3 bases and the J gene end by 2 bases; junction bases not matched to a gene: 7. The CDR3 runs to 17 residues. The chain's CDR3 is CASSPTTGDPYNSPLHF. The CDR3 bases are TGTGCCAGCTCACCCACAACAGGGGACCCCTATAATTCACCCCTCCACTTT. The whole variable domain, remainder taken from reference TRBV18 and TRBJ1-6, is NAGVMQNPRHLVRRRGQEARLRCSPMKGHSHVYWYRQLPEEGLKFMVYLQKENIIDESGMPKERFSAEFPKEGPSILRIQQVVRGDSAAYFCASSPTTGDPYNSPLHFGNGTRLTVT.

The gene calls are TRBV6-6 and TRBJ1-1, with a tentative D call TRBD1 (5 bases). The CDR3 contains 15 residues. The V and J ends lost 7 bases and 4 bases respectively, with 19 bases between them. CDR1 is MNHNY and CDR2 is SVGAGI in the germline V gene (reference sequence). For the CDR3, the DNA is TGTGCCAGCACCGGGAGATTACAGGAATTCACTGAAGCTTTCTTT. Protein: CASTGRLQEFTEAFF.

V gene TRBV6-1 combines with J gene TRBJ2-3, with 12 nucleotides matching TRBD2. The V and J ends lost 3 bases and 6 bases, in that order; junction bases with no gene match: 10. The CDR3 runs to 17 residues. Germline assignment: CDR1 MNHNS and CDR2 SASEGT. As DNA, the CDR3 is TGTGCCAGCAGTGACCTAGCGGGGGGGGCCCGTTCCGATACGCAGTATTTT. Translation: CASSDLAGGARSDTQYF.

This clone has only a few counts. This chain links TRBV27 with TRBJ2-3, with 11 nucleotides matching TRBD2. This CDR3 has 15 residues. V lost 4 bases and J lost 4; bases outside the gene matches: 4. Per the germline V gene, CDR1 is MNHEY and CDR2 is SMNVEV (reference sequence). CDR3 DNA: TGTGCCAGCAGTTCCTTAGCGGGGGGGTCAGATACGCAGTATTTT. Translated: CASSSLAGGSDTQYF.

In its sample, this clone was seen a few times. V usage is TRBV7-8 and J usage is TRBJ1-4; D not resolved. CDR1 is SGHVS, CDR2 FQNEAQ, per germline. The CDR3 is made up of 17 amino acids. The V and J ends lost 4 bases and 0 bases respectively, with 15 bases between them. CDR3 sequence (DNA): TGTGCCAGCAGCTCGAGGCAGCAACTCTCAACTAATGAAAAACTGTTTTTT. Amino acid sequence: CASSSRQQLSTNEKLFF.

This rearrangement joins TRBV28 to TRBJ2-3; a weak D match, TRBD1 (7 bases). The V and J ends lost 3 bases and 0 bases respectively, with 16 bases between them. Per germline, CDR1 MDHEN and CDR2 SYDVKM. CDR3 length equals 17 residues. The CDR3 sequence is CASSLVQGGGSTDTQYF. The DNA of the CDR3 is TGTGCCAGCAGTTTGGTCCAGGGGGGCGGTAGCACAGATACGCAGTATTTT.

This rearrangement joins TRBV4-1 to TRBJ1-1; D call uncertain. Trimming took 9 bases from V and 0 from J, leaving 11 bases between them. The CDR3 spans 13 residues. Germline loops: CDR1 MGHRA, CDR2 YSYEKL. Here the CDR3 DNA reads TGCGCCAGTACAACAGAGATGAACACTGAAGCTTTCTTT. As protein: CASTTEMNTEAFF.

J is TRBJ2-3 and V is TRBV7-3, with 7 bases aligning to TRBD1. Germline V gene data show CDR1 as SGHTA and CDR2 as FQGTGA. The CDR3 is 12 residues long. The V and J ends lost 4 bases and 6 bases, in that order; junction bases with no gene match: 1. This CDR3 reads CASSYRGDTQYF. The CDR3 region has the DNA TGTGCCAGCAGCTACAGGGGTGATACGCAGTATTTT.

This clone was seen a handful of times. V gene TRBV19 combines with J gene TRBJ2-3; possibly TRBD1 for D (6 bases). V was trimmed by 6 bases and J by 0 bases, leaving 13 bases between them. The CDR3 runs to 15 residues. CDR1 LNHDA and CDR2 SQIVND come from the germline V gene (reference sequence). This CDR3 is CASRTRDTSTDTQYF. CDR3 DNA: TGTGCCAGTAGAACCCGGGACACTAGCACAGATACGCAGTATTTT.

The rearrangement uses TRBV5-4 and TRBJ2-7; D is perhaps TRBD1 (6 bases). Per germline, CDR1 SGHNT and CDR2 YYREEE (reference sequence). Trimming shortened V by 2 bases and J by 5 bases, and 8 bases separated the two germline ends. This CDR3 is 12 amino acids long. The DNA for the CDR3 is TGTGCCAGCAGCTTTAGACAGGACGAGCAGTACTTC. This gives the protein CASSFRQDEQYF.

The V gene is TRBV19, the J gene TRBJ1-5, with a possible D match to TRBD1 (5 bases). Germline CDR1 and CDR2: LNHDA and SQIVND (reference sequence). This CDR3 contains 16 residues. Trimming took 3 bases from V and 0 from J, leaving 12 bases between them. CDR3 loop: CASSIDSSTSNQPQHF. CDR3 bases: TGTGCCAGTAGTATCGACAGCTCAACTAGCAATCAGCCCCAGCATTTT.

The rearrangement joins TRBV6-5 to TRBJ2-3, with 12 bases aligning to TRBD2. Per germline, CDR1 MNHEY and CDR2 SVGAGI. This CDR3 is 15 amino acids long. V dropped 6 bases and J dropped 4; count of bases not matched to a gene: 5. DNA of the CDR3: TGTGCCAGCAGGAGACTAGCGGGGGACTCAGATACGCAGTATTTT. Translation: CASRRLAGDSDTQYF.

V usage is TRBV7-2 and J usage is TRBJ1-2; D call uncertain. Trimming removed 1 base at V and 6 bases at J, with 9 bases between. Looked up from germline, CDR1 is SGHTA and CDR2 is FQGNSA. CDR3 length: 13 amino acids. The CDR3 loop is CASSLGASHGYTF. The CDR3, as DNA: TGTGCCAGCAGCTTAGGGGCTTCCCATGGCTACACCTTC.

The genes are TRBV30 and TRBJ1-3; D gene uncertain. V lost 5 bases, J lost 1 base, and 6 bases lay in between. The CDR3 is 12 residues long. Germline assignment: CDR1 GTSNPN and CDR2 SVGIG (reference sequence). The CDR3 loop reads CAWQASGNTIYF. The CDR3 DNA is TGTGCCTGGCAGGCTTCTGGAAACACCATATATTTT.

In this sample, this clone turned up a few times. The rearrangement links TRBV27 to TRBJ1-4; no clear D gene. Germline assignment: CDR1 MNHEY and CDR2 SMNVEV (reference sequence). The CDR3 sequence is 14 residues long. Trimming took off 2 bases at V and 0 bases at J, with 4 bases between the two ends. The CDR3 DNA reads TGTGCCAGCAGTTTAGGTGCAACTAATGAAAAACTGTTTTTT. Amino acid sequence: CASSLGATNEKLFF.

This clone came up once. This chain connects TRBV14 to TRBJ1-1; 7 bases align to TRBD1. Germline loops: CDR1 SGHDN, CDR2 FVKESK. The CDR3 contains 15 residues. After removal of 6 bases from V and 0 bases from J, the junction contained 7 bases not matched to a gene. The DNA for the CDR3 is TGTGCCAGCAGGTTAACCGGGACAGTGAACACTGAAGCTTTCTTT. Encoded protein: CASRLTGTVNTEAFF.

This chain uses TRBV15 with TRBJ2-3; the D is unclear. V was clipped by 2 bases and J by 2 bases, with 8 bases between them. This CDR3 is built from 14 residues. Germline V gene data show CDR1 as LNHNV and CDR2 as YYDKDF (reference sequence). CDR3 bases: TGTGCCACCAGCAGATCGAAATACACAGATACGCAGTATTTT. It translates to CATSRSKYTDTQYF.

This chain joins TRBV4-1 and TRBJ1-2, with 9 bases matching TRBD1. Germline V gene lookup returns CDR1 MGHRA and CDR2 YSYEKL. Unmatched junction bases numbered 11, after V lost 3 bases and J lost 3 bases. The CDR3 covers 17 residues. The CDR3: CASSQRPGQGRDYGYTF. The CDR3 DNA is TGCGCCAGCAGCCAGAGACCGGGACAGGGCAGGGACTATGGCTACACCTTC.

The V call is TRBV28, the J call TRBJ1-4, with TRBD1 as a possible D gene (6 bases). Germline V gene lookup returns CDR1 MDHEN and CDR2 SYDVKM. V was cut by 4 bases and J by 4 bases, with 16 bases left in between. This CDR3 is built from 16 residues. CDR3 nucleotide sequence: TGTGCCAGCAGTTACCCCCCGGACAGTAATAATGAAAAACTGTTTTTT. Protein: CASSYPPDSNNEKLFF.

The CDR3 sequence: CASSLGGVIAKNIQYF. Written as DNA, the CDR3 is TGTGCCAGCAGCTTAGGGGGAGTTATAGCCAAAAACATTCAGTACTTC. The V and J genes are TRBV7-8 and TRBJ2-4, with D maybe TRBD2 (5 bases). The CDR3 has 16 amino acids. Germline CDR1 reads SGHVS; CDR2 reads FQNEAQ. Trimming removed 1 base at V and 0 bases at J, with 10 bases between.

The chain couples TRBV7-9 to TRBJ1-1; D call uncertain. Trimming pared 1 base from V and 0 bases from J, leaving 0 bases between. This CDR3 is built from 12 residues. CDR1 is SEHNR and CDR2 is FQNEAQ in the germline V gene (reference sequence). CDR3 sequence reads: CASSLVNTEAFF. In nucleotides, the CDR3 is TGTGCCAGCAGCTTAGTGAACACTGAAGCTTTCTTT.

About this clone itself: Sequence at one end of the junction differs from germline and may be a read error. The chain employs TRBV4-3 and TRBJ2-3, with a tentative D call TRBD2 (6 bases). The CDR3 has 16 residues. Germline-derived CDR1 and CDR2 are LGHNA and YSLEER. The CDR3 coding sequence is TGCGCCAGCAGCTCTGGCGTCGGGGGATTCACAAATACGCAGTATTTT. It yields the protein CASSSGVGGFTNTQYF.

This chain connects TRBV7-7 to TRBJ2-1; 7 bases match TRBD1. CDR1 and CDR2 (germline): SSHAT, FNYEAQ (reference sequence). Germline trimming cut 4 bases from V and 6 bases from J; bases unmatched to any gene: 9. The length of the CDR3 is 15 residues. CDR3 DNA sequence: TGTGCCAGCAGCTCCGGGACAGTCGGCTTCAATGAGCAGTTCTTC. Its protein is CASSSGTVGFNEQFF.

This clone came up once. The chain joins TRBV19 to TRBJ1-1; D is ambiguous. Germline V gene lookup returns CDR1 LNHDA and CDR2 SQIVND (reference sequence). This CDR3 spans 14 amino acids. The V gene lost 6 bases and the J gene lost 1 base, with 12 bases spanning the gap. CDR3 region: CASSLGLRNTEAFF. CDR3 coding DNA: TGTGCCAGTAGCCTAGGGTTAAGGAACACTGAAGCTTTCTTT.

This clone has just one count. In nucleotides, the CDR3 is TGTGCCAGCAGTGCGGACGTAGCGGGGCTAAACACCGGGGAGCTGTTTTTT. Its translation is CASSADVAGLNTGELFF. The chain uses TRBV6-1 and TRBJ2-2; TRBD2 aligns across 8 bases. CDR3 length equals 17 residues. The V and J ends lost 4 bases and 2 bases, in that order; junction bases with no gene match: 9. Germline V gene lookup returns CDR1 MNHNS and CDR2 SASEGT.